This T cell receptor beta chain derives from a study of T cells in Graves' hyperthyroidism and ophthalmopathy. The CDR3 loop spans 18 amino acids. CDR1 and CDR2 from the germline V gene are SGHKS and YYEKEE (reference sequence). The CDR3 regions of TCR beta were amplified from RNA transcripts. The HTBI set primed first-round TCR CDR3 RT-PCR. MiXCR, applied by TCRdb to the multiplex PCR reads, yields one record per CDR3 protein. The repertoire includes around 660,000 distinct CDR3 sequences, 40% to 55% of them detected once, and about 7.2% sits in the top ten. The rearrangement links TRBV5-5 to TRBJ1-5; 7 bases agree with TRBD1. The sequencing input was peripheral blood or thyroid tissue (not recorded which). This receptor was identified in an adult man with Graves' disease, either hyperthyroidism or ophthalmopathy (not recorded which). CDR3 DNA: TGTGCACCATACACTCCGGGACAGAGTTCCCTCCGCAATCAGCCCCAGCATTTT. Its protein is CAPYTPGQSSLRNQPQHF.